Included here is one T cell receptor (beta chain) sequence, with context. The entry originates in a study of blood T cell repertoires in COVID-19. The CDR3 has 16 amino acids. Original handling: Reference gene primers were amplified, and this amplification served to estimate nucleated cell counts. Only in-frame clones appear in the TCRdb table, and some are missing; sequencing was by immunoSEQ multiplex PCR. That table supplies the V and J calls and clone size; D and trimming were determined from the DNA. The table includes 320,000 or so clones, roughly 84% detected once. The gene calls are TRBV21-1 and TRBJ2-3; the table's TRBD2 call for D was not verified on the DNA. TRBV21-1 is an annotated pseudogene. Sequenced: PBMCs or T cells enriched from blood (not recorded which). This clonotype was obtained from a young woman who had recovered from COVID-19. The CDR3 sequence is CASRSLAGESTDTQYF. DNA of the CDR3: TGTGCCAGCCGCAGCCTCGCGGGGGAGTCCACAGATACGCAGTATTTT.